The 15 T cell receptor beta chains reported below all come from one sample, sequenced in a study of blood T cell repertoires in COVID-19 (dated by TCRdb to about 2020). To prepare the library, the immunoSEQ multiplex PCR assay was applied. Not all clones reach the TCRdb copy of this immuneACCESS table, which keeps in-frame sequences only. Checked studies attribute under half of the gap to unresolved V genes and leave the rest unexplained. Across this sample there are about 270,000 clones, with roughly 88% seen only once. The ten top clones hold around 0.92% of the sample. Sequenced material: PBMCs or T cells enriched from blood (not recorded which). The receptors stem from a woman in her 30s who had recovered from COVID-19.

This chain links TRBV11-3 with TRBJ2-2; 12 bases line up with TRBD1. Germline CDR1 is SGHNT and CDR2 is YENEEA. The CDR3 loop spans 17 amino acids. J gave up 6 bases and V 5 bases, and 10 bases lay outside the gene matches. The CDR3 nucleotides are TGTGCCAGCAGCCTAAACCGGGACAGGGGGCTTTCCGGGGAGCTGTTTTTT. Encoded protein: CASSLNRDRGLSGELFF.

This chain uses TRBV19 with TRBJ2-2, with D perhaps TRBD1 (6 bases). CDR3 length: 14 amino acids. V lost 3 bases and J lost 1, with 6 bases in between. The germline V gene encodes CDR1 LNHDA and CDR2 SQIVND (reference sequence). CDR3 loop: CASSMTGNTGELFF. CDR3 sequence (DNA): TGTGCCAGTAGTATGACAGGGAACACCGGGGAGCTGTTTTTT. Combining the CDR3 with reference TRBV19 and TRBJ2-2 gives the whole variable domain DGGITQSPKYLFRKEGQNVTLSCEQNLNHDAMYWYRQDPGQGLRLIYYSQIVNDFQKGDIAEGYSVSREKKESFPLTVTSAQKNPTAFYLCASSMTGNTGELFFGEGSRLTVL.

This clone was observed a single time. The chain carries TRBV30 and TRBJ1-4; D gene uncertain. With 0 bases removed from V and 10 bases from J, the gap between germline ends came to 12 bases. CDR3 length equals 13 residues. Germline lookup yields CDR1 GTSNPN and CDR2 SVGIG (reference sequence). CDR3 sequence reads: CAWSVQSSGKLFF. CDR3 bases: TGTGCCTGGAGTGTACAGAGTTCTGGAAAACTGTTTTTT.

This clone appeared once. The CDR3 DNA reads as TGTGCCAGCAGCCGATTGGAGTCTCCCAATAATGAGCAGTTCTTC. This encodes CASSRLESPNNEQFF. The gene calls are TRBV3-1 (or the pseudogene TRBV3-2) and TRBJ2-1; D gene ambiguous. CDR3 size: 15 residues. Per the germline V gene, CDR1 is LGHDT and CDR2 is YNNKEL (reference sequence). Trimming removed 4 bases at V and 7 bases at J, with 17 bases between.

This chain joins TRBV10-1 and TRBJ2-2; a possible D gene is TRBD1 (6 bases). The germline V gene has CDR1 WNHNN and CDR2 SYGVQD (reference sequence). Trimming removed 4 bases from V and 2 bases from J, with 11 bases in between. The CDR3 is 15 residues long. The CDR3 loop reads CASSGWTENTGELFF. CDR3 sequence (DNA): TGCGCCAGCAGTGGGTGGACAGAAAACACCGGGGAGCTGTTTTTT.

This chain connects TRBV14 to TRBJ2-3; tentative D call: TRBD2 (6 bases). There are 16 residues in the CDR3. V dropped 3 bases and J dropped 2 bases, with 15 bases sitting between them. CDR1 SGHDN and CDR2 FVKESK come from the germline V gene. DNA for the CDR3: TGTGCCAGCAGCCACCAGGGACTGGAAGTCACAGATACGCAGTATTTT. Protein product: CASSHQGLEVTDTQYF.

The chain has TRBV19 and TRBJ2-1, with 11 positions matching TRBD1. The V gene's germline CDR1 is LNHDA and CDR2 SQIVND (reference sequence). This CDR3 spans 18 amino acids. V was pared by 4 bases and J by 5 bases, with 13 bases of the junction left unmatched. CDR3 region: CASSRAHVGTGGNNEQFF. CDR3 nucleotide sequence: TGTGCCAGTAGTAGAGCTCATGTGGGGACAGGGGGAAACAATGAGCAGTTCTTC. The full variable domain, in which reference TRBV19 and TRBJ2-1 provide the parts outside the CDR3, is DGGITQSPKYLFRKEGQNVTLSCEQNLNHDAMYWYRQDPGQGLRLIYYSQIVNDFQKGDIAEGYSVSREKKESFPLTVTSAQKNPTAFYLCASSRAHVGTGGNNEQFFGPGTRLTVL.

This chain uses TRBV6-5 with TRBJ1-2, with TRBD1 matching 8 bases. Germline V lookup: CDR1 MNHEY, CDR2 SVGAGI. The CDR3 runs to 15 residues. V lost 6 bases to trimming and J lost 4 bases; unmatched junction nucleotides: 10. The CDR3 nucleotides are TGTGCCAGCAGATCGATACGTGGACAGGGCTATGGCTACACCTTC. This translates into CASRSIRGQGYGYTF.

The genes are TRBV6-4 and TRBJ2-2; possible D gene TRBD2, 7 bases. Trimming removed 2 bases at V and 7 bases at J, with 23 bases between. Germline CDR1 reads MRHNA; CDR2 reads SNTAGT. The CDR3 is 18 amino acids. CDR3 residues: CASSDREELGGLSGELFF. The CDR3 DNA reads TGTGCCAGCAGTGACCGGGAGGAATTGGGGGGGCTTAGCGGGGAGCTGTTTTTT.

J is TRBJ2-7 and V is TRBV4-3; TRBD1 matches at 7 bases. J was trimmed by 5 bases and V by 3 bases; bases with no gene match: 10. CDR3 length: 15 residues. The germline V gene encodes CDR1 LGHNA and CDR2 YSLEER. CDR3 amino acids: CASSQGLDRRNEQYF. The CDR3 region has the DNA TGCGCCAGCAGCCAGGGCCTGGACAGGAGGAACGAGCAGTACTTC.

Only a few counts were recorded for this clone. The chain links TRBV7-9 to TRBJ1-1, with D possibly matching TRBD1 (6 bases). Germline V gene data show CDR1 as SEHNR and CDR2 as FQNEAQ (reference sequence). The CDR3 loop spans 14 amino acids. Trimming cost V 4 bases and J 3 bases, with 12 bases left between them. The CDR3: CASSSLRQDTEAFF. The CDR3 DNA reads as TGTGCCAGCAGCTCCCTAAGACAGGACACTGAAGCTTTCTTT.

The V call is TRBV27, the J call TRBJ2-1; 10 positions match TRBD2. The CDR3 is 16 residues long. V was clipped by 0 bases and J by 6 bases; unmatched bases: 5. The V gene's germline CDR1 is MNHEY and CDR2 SMNVEV (reference sequence). CDR3 sequence reads: CASSLSSGRASNEQFF. In DNA, the CDR3 is TGTGCCAGCAGTTTATCCAGCGGGAGGGCCAGCAATGAGCAGTTCTTC.

Only a few counts were recorded for this clone. This chain links TRBV30 with TRBJ1-6; the D gene is possibly TRBD1 (6 bases). There are 15 residues in the CDR3. The V gene's germline CDR1 is GTSNPN and CDR2 SVGIG (reference sequence). Trimming pared 2 bases from V and 11 bases from J, leaving 19 bases between. CDR3 in amino acids: CAWSLAGVFGPPLHF. CDR3 DNA: TGTGCCTGGAGTCTGGCAGGGGTATTCGGGCCACCCCTCCACTTT.

The chain carries TRBV5-1 and TRBJ1-2; no clear D gene. Trimming removed 1 base at V and 4 bases at J, with 8 bases between. The CDR3 extends over 13 amino acids. The V gene's germline CDR1 is SGHRS and CDR2 YFSETQ. The CDR3 DNA reads as TGCGCCAGCAGCTTGTCAGCGGTCTATGGCTACACCTTC. Its translation: CASSLSAVYGYTF.

The V gene is TRBV4-3, the J gene TRBJ1-6; 8 nucleotides line up with TRBD1. CDR3 length: 16 residues. Trimming took 1 base from V and 13 from J; bases not matched to a gene: 12. Germline V gene sequence: CDR1 LGHNA, CDR2 YSLEER. The CDR3 DNA is TGCGCCAGCAGCCAAGGCCCCGTCACAGGGGGGTCCCCCCTCCACTTT. Residues: CASSQGPVTGGSPLHF.